This T cell receptor beta chain is drawn from a study of cytomegalovirus exposure and HLA in healthy donors. General observations from the study: It was confirmed in vitro that a few of the CMV-associated chains were specific for CMV antigens. TCR sequences were mostly rare, though some public TCRs occurred in many donors.

Germline CDR1 is SGHDT and CDR2 is YYEEEE. This CDR3 spans 14 amino acids. With regard to this clone: Antigen: not known.

The PCR ran on 60 Vbeta and 13 Jbeta primers. Measured with immunoSEQ multiplex PCR; TCRdb has only the in-frame clones, and not every one. In the table there are 150,000 or so clones, roughly four fifths of which are singletons. The sequenced sample consisted of PBMCs. The chain joins TRBV5-6 to TRBJ2-5, with D maybe TRBD2 (5 bases). The DNA end lines up better with TRBJ2-7; the J call may be wrong. The clonotype comes from a male donor in good health and CMV-seronegative. The CDR3 here is CASSLGGPSYEQYF. The CDR3 DNA is TGTGCCAGCAGCTTGGGAGGGCCCTCCTACGAGCAGTACTTC.